The 17 T cell receptor beta chains reported below all come from one sample, sequenced in a study of Ad26.COV2.S vaccination and SARS-CoV-2 variants. TCRdb's table, derived via immunoSEQ multiplex PCR, lists solely in-frame clones and lacks some. This sample has some 450,000 clones, with 90% found just once. Described treatment: approximately 18 received Ad26.COV2.S at low or high dose, single or two shots; roughly five received placebo; per-sample allocation not given. Collection of the samples took place on day 63 after the first injection of vaccine or placebo. The input for sequencing was peripheral blood, taken in a trial of Ad26.COV2.S vaccine versus placebo. These receptors were taken from a person aged 18-60 years who received the Ad26.COV2.S COVID-19 vaccine or a placebo.

This chain joins TRBV5-5 and TRBJ1-2; 11 nucleotides line up with TRBD1. V shed 3 bases and J 5 bases; nucleotides not matched to a gene: 3. The CDR3 covers 14 residues. Germline V gives CDR1 SGHKS, CDR2 YYEKEE (reference sequence). CDR3 protein: CASSYGQGAYGYTF. CDR3 DNA sequence: TGTGCCAGCAGCTACGGACAGGGGGCGTATGGCTACACCTTC.

This sequence joins TRBV6-2 or TRBV6-3 and TRBJ2-7; D not certain. Germline CDR1 reads MNHEY; CDR2 reads SVGEGT. Trimming stripped 5 bases from V and 3 bases from J, with 17 bases between. The CDR3 has 15 residues. CDR3: CASSPDAGDRYEQYF. Here the CDR3 DNA reads TGTGCCAGCAGTCCCGACGCCGGAGACCGCTACGAGCAGTACTTC.

The chain joins TRBV7-3 to TRBJ2-3; D is ambiguous. The CDR3 totals 13 residues. From germline, CDR1 is SGHTA and CDR2 FQGTGA. V lost 2 bases and J lost 4, with 7 bases in between. CDR3 protein: CASSLFGSDTQYF. The CDR3 region has the DNA TGTGCCAGCAGCTTATTTGGGTCAGATACGCAGTATTTT.

This rearrangement joins TRBV4-2 to TRBJ2-5; 8 bases are a match to TRBD2. The ends lost 2 bases at V and 2 bases at J; junction bases unmatched: 7. CDR3 size: 16 residues. Germline V gene data show CDR1 as LGHNA and CDR2 as YNFKEQ. DNA for the CDR3: TGTGCCAGCAGCCAAACCATTGCTAGCGGGCAAGAGACCCAGTACTTC. Its translation is CASSQTIASGQETQYF.

The rearrangement uses TRBV23-1 and TRBJ1-4; D gene uncertain. TRBV23-1 is recorded as an ORF, its role being uncertain. Trimming shortened V by 8 bases and J by 8 bases, and 12 bases separated the two germline ends. CDR3 size: 12 residues. Here the CDR3 DNA reads TGCGCCAGCTGCCCCTGCGGGGAAAAACTGTTTTTT. Its translation: CASCPCGEKLFF.

In this sample, this clone turned up once. The rearrangement uses TRBV9 and TRBJ2-7; 9 bases are a match to TRBD2. The CDR3 is 16 residues long. V was clipped by 0 bases and J by 2 bases; unmatched bases: 6. Germline loops: CDR1 SGDLS, CDR2 YYNGEE. The CDR3 nucleotides are TGTGCCAGCAGCGTAGGGGCTAGCGGGAACGCCTACGAGCAGTACTTC. Residues: CASSVGASGNAYEQYF.

V gene TRBV5-6 combines with J gene TRBJ2-1, with TRBD1 matching over 9 bases. CDR3 length: 15 amino acids. CDR1 is SGHDT and CDR2 is YYEEEE in the germline V gene. The V and J ends lost 5 bases and 4 bases, in that order; junction bases with no gene match: 7. CDR3 coding DNA: TGTGCCAGCAGTTTTACAGGGGGCTTGTACAATGAGCAGTTCTTC. Translating it yields CASSFTGGLYNEQFF.

The V call is TRBV11-1, the J call TRBJ2-7, with D unresolved. Germline V gene sequence: CDR1 SGHAT, CDR2 FQDESV (reference sequence). V was trimmed by 1 base and J by 5 bases, leaving 15 bases between them. CDR3 length: 15 residues. The CDR3 reads CASSLGRDFYHEQYF. The CDR3 bases are TGTGCCAGCAGCTTAGGGCGAGATTTCTACCACGAGCAGTACTTC. Full variable domain (remainder filled in from reference TRBV11-1 and TRBJ2-7): EAEVAQSPRYKITEKSQAVAFWCDPISGHATLYWYRQILGQGPELLVQFQDESVVDDSQLPKDRFSAERLKGVDSTLKIQPAELGDSAMYLCASSLGRDFYHEQYFGPGTRLTVT.

This chain uses TRBV5-4 with TRBJ2-1, with a possible D match to TRBD2 (5 bases). V was cut by 4 bases and J by 0 bases, with 11 bases left in between. CDR3 size: 15 residues. Germline CDR1 SGHNT, CDR2 YYREEE (reference sequence). CDR3 loop: CASSDGLSSYNEQFF. The CDR3 DNA is TGTGCCAGCAGCGACGGACTGAGCTCCTACAATGAGCAGTTCTTC.

The rearrangement joins TRBV4-1 to TRBJ2-1; TRBD1 matches at 7 bases. The length of the CDR3 is 19 residues. Germline CDR1 MGHRA, CDR2 YSYEKL. V lost 6 bases and J lost 6; bases outside the gene matches: 23. CDR3 DNA: TGCGCCAGCAGGCCAAGACCCACCCCGCACCGGGACAGTTTCAATGAGCAGTTCTTC. This codes for CASRPRPTPHRDSFNEQFF.

V gene TRBV9 combines with J gene TRBJ2-1, with TRBD1 identical over 7 bases. Germline trimming cut 2 bases from V and 9 bases from J; bases unmatched to any gene: 8. The CDR3 has 14 residues. Germline V gives CDR1 SGDLS, CDR2 YYNGEE. Here the CDR3 DNA reads TGTGCCAGCAGCGTCGGAGACAGGGCCAGTGAGCAGTTCTTC. It codes for CASSVGDRASEQFF.

The DNA of the CDR3 is TGTGCCTGGAGTGAGTGGTGGGGGGAGACCCAGTACTTC. Translation: CAWSEWWGETQYF. This chain uses TRBV30 with TRBJ2-5; D assignment may be TRBD1 or TRBD2 (5 bases each). CDR3 length equals 13 residues. CDR1 is GTSNPN and CDR2 is SVGIG in the germline V gene (reference sequence). Trimming pared 1 base from V and 5 bases from J, leaving 11 bases between.

The rearrangement links TRBV15 to TRBJ2-1; the match to TRBD2 covers 7 bases. CDR1 and CDR2 (germline): LNHNV, YYDKDF (reference sequence). V dropped 4 bases and J dropped 8; count of bases not matched to a gene: 11. The CDR3 contains 15 residues. The CDR3 loop reads CATSIGLAESYEQFF. In nucleotides, the CDR3 is TGTGCCACCAGCATCGGCCTAGCGGAAAGCTATGAGCAGTTCTTC.

The chain uses TRBV28 and TRBJ2-7, with TRBD1 matching 9 bases. Germline-derived CDR1 and CDR2 are MDHEN and SYDVKM. The CDR3 covers 15 residues. V trimming: 7 bases; J trimming: 5 bases; junction bases outside the gene matches: 12. The CDR3 DNA reads TGTGCCAGCACTGGACGGACAGGGGTTATCGACGAGCAGTACTTC. Amino acid sequence: CASTGRTGVIDEQYF.

This sequence joins TRBV11-2 and TRBJ2-4, with D perhaps matching TRBD2 (6 bases). Trimming cost V 3 bases and J 15 bases, with 12 bases left between them. The CDR3 consists of 11 residues. Germline CDR1 and CDR2: SGHAT and FQNNGV. The CDR3 protein is CASSFTGTRYF. CDR3 DNA: TGTGCCAGCAGCTTTACGGGGACTCGGTACTTC.

This clone showed up just once. The gene calls are TRBV5-1 and TRBJ1-3; 7 nucleotides line up with TRBD1. There are 17 residues in the CDR3. Per germline, CDR1 SGHRS and CDR2 YFSETQ. V shed 5 bases and J 0 bases; nucleotides not matched to a gene: 11. DNA for the CDR3: TGCGCCAGCAGACCGGAGACAGGGCGAAGCTCTGGAAACACCATATATTTT. This codes for CASRPETGRSSGNTIYF.

The chain joins TRBV7-3 to TRBJ1-1; D is uncertain. The germline CDR1 and CDR2 sequences are SGHTA and FQGTGA. Deletions cut 5 bases from V and 1 base from J, with 17 bases between. This CDR3 has 16 residues. This CDR3 reads CASSPRPNTRNTEAFF. The CDR3 nucleotides read TGTGCCAGCAGCCCGCGACCAAACACCCGGAACACTGAAGCTTTCTTT.